This note documents a single TCR beta chain sequence. Antigen: not known. Reverse transcribed after extraction, RNA yielded cDNA as the sequencing template. Assay: immunoSEQ multiplex PCR; the TCRdb copy retains only in-frame clones and omits some. The data contain roughly 140,000 clones, about 51% of them seen just once; the ten biggest clones take up roughly a fifth. The CDR3 loop spans 13 amino acids. From germline, CDR1 is SQVTM and CDR2 ANQGSEA. V was pared by 4 bases and J by 6 bases, with 16 bases between. This specimen comes from a study of CD8+ T cells in alopecia areata. T lymphocytes (CD4+ and CD8+) were sorted from PBMCs. Study-level results: Affected scalp, especially in alopecia totalis/universalis, had a higher clonality than normal scalp did. It was less clear whether patients shared TCRs than it was in mice, possibly because of HLA.

The sequence came from a human donor with alopecia areata. The rearrangement joins TRBV29-1 to TRBJ2-7; D may be TRBD1 (6 bases). The sample in question was CD8+ T cells sorted from blood, obtained at week 0. The CDR3 region is CSVVLGAWAEQYF. The CDR3 coding sequence is TGCAGCGTTGTGCTGGGGGCCTGGGCCGAGCAGTACTTC.